The rows below give T cell receptor beta chains drawn from one sample of a study of control samples from healthy donors and cancer patients. Clones were sequenced by immunoSEQ multiplex PCR, and TCRdb holds only the in-frame ones, with some missing. This repertoire shows roughly 45,000 clones, around 85% found once; its top ten account for approximately 2.8%. Sequencing was carried out using PBMCs. The receptors come from a woman in her 50s with lung cancer. CDR3s include the opening cysteine and the closing phenylalanine or tryptophan. The D gene is left open where the match is weak. A row's size may be missing; if present it is once, few, many or a size class.

clone_size: -; v_call: TRBV5-1; j_call: TRBJ1-2; d_call: -; cdr3_aa: CASSAADLDYGYTF; cdr3_nt: TGCGCCAGCAGCGCGGCGGATCTAGACTATGGCTACACCTTC
clone_size: -; v_call: TRBV9; j_call: TRBJ2-3; d_call: -; cdr3_aa: CASSPTGQRTDTQYF; cdr3_nt: TGTGCCAGCAGCCCCACCGGACAGCGCACAGATACGCAGTATTTT
clone_size: once; v_call: TRBV27; j_call: TRBJ2-1; d_call: -; cdr3_aa: CASSLVTQRLNEQFF; cdr3_nt: TGTGCCAGCAGTTTAGTAACACAACGACTCAATGAGCAGTTCTTC
clone_size: -; v_call: TRBV11-2; j_call: TRBJ1-1; d_call: -; cdr3_aa: CASRGEIVPEAFF; cdr3_nt: TGTGCCAGCAGGGGGGAGATAGTCCCTGAAGCTTTCTTT
clone_size: -; v_call: TRBV4-3; j_call: TRBJ1-6; d_call: -; cdr3_aa: CASSQDRQGLILHF; cdr3_nt: TGCGCCAGCAGCCAAGATAGGCAGGGACTTATCCTCCACTTT
clone_size: once; v_call: TRBV30; j_call: TRBJ1-6; d_call: -; cdr3_aa: CAWSGGGTSYNSPLHF; cdr3_nt: TGTGCCTGGAGTGGGGGGGGAACATCCTATAATTCACCCCTCCACTTT
clone_size: -; v_call: TRBV5-1; j_call: TRBJ2-7; d_call: TRBD2; cdr3_aa: CASSFLAGAAYEQYF; cdr3_nt: TGCGCCAGCAGCTTCCTAGCGGGGGCGGCCTACGAGCAGTACTTC
clone_size: -; v_call: TRBV7-8; j_call: TRBJ2-1; d_call: -; cdr3_aa: CASSPSRGNEQFF; cdr3_nt: TGTGCCAGCAGTCCGTCCCGGGGCAATGAGCAGTTCTTC
clone_size: -; v_call: TRBV24-1; j_call: TRBJ1-2; d_call: TRBD1; cdr3_aa: CATSDSGQWGYTF; cdr3_nt: TGTGCCACCAGTGATTCGGGACAGTGGGGCTACACCTTC
clone_size: -; v_call: TRBV12-3/TRBV12-4; j_call: TRBJ2-1; d_call: -; cdr3_aa: CASSRGIGNEQFF; cdr3_nt: TGTGCCAGCAGTCGGGGAATCGGCAATGAGCAGTTCTTC
clone_size: once; v_call: TRBV27; j_call: TRBJ1-2; d_call: TRBD1; cdr3_aa: CASSFKGQGISNYGYTF; cdr3_nt: TGTGCCAGCAGTTTTAAGGGACAGGGAATATCTAACTATGGCTACACCTTC
clone_size: -; v_call: TRBV6-6; j_call: TRBJ1-2; d_call: TRBD1; cdr3_aa: CASSFRDSGYTF; cdr3_nt: TGTGCCAGCAGTTTTAGGGACAGTGGCTACACCTTC
clone_size: -; v_call: TRBV25-1; j_call: TRBJ1-1; d_call: TRBD1; cdr3_aa: CASSARQGPGAAEAFF; cdr3_nt: TGTGCCAGCAGTGCCCGACAGGGACCGGGAGCGGCTGAAGCTTTCTTT
clone_size: -; v_call: TRBV5-6; j_call: TRBJ2-7; d_call: -; cdr3_aa: CASSLALDRISYEQYF; cdr3_nt: TGTGCCAGCAGCTTGGCCCTGGACAGAATTTCCTACGAGCAGTACTTC
clone_size: -; v_call: TRBV7-9; j_call: TRBJ1-1; d_call: TRBD1; cdr3_aa: CASSLLQGQTEAFF; cdr3_nt: TGTGCCAGCAGCTTACTACAGGGGCAAACTGAAGCTTTCTTT
clone_size: few; v_call: TRBV19; j_call: TRBJ1-1; d_call: -; cdr3_aa: CASSFGGVAFF; cdr3_nt: TGTGCCAGTAGTTTCGGGGGCGTAGCTTTCTTT
clone_size: -; v_call: TRBV11-3; j_call: TRBJ1-6; d_call: -; cdr3_aa: CASSGSSPNSPLHF; cdr3_nt: TGTGCCAGCAGCGGAAGTAGTCCTAATTCACCCCTCCACTTT
clone_size: few; v_call: TRBV6-6; j_call: TRBJ1-6; d_call: -; cdr3_aa: CAAAERVRNSPLHF; cdr3_nt: TGTGCCGCCGCGGAGCGAGTACGGAATTCACCCCTCCACTTT
clone_size: -; v_call: TRBV2; j_call: TRBJ1-1; d_call: TRBD1; cdr3_aa: CASKGTAYTEAFF; cdr3_nt: TGTGCCAGCAAGGGGACAGCGTACACTGAAGCTTTCTTT
clone_size: -; v_call: TRBV30; j_call: TRBJ2-2; d_call: TRBD2; cdr3_aa: CAWTYVIFAGGETNTGELFF; cdr3_nt: TGTGCCTGGACCTACGTAATCTTCGCGGGGGGGGAAACGAACACCGGGGAGCTGTTTTTT
clone_size: few; v_call: TRBV7-2; j_call: TRBJ1-1; d_call: -; cdr3_aa: CAGSEHMNTEAFF; cdr3_nt: TGTGCCGGGTCAGAGCATATGAACACTGAAGCTTTCTTT
clone_size: -; v_call: TRBV7-2; j_call: TRBJ2-7; d_call: TRBD1; cdr3_aa: CASSLAGQGLNEQYF; cdr3_nt: TGTGCCAGCAGCTTGGCCGGACAGGGCTTAAACGAGCAGTACTTC
clone_size: -; v_call: TRBV2; j_call: TRBJ1-5; d_call: TRBD1; cdr3_aa: CASSEQGAGQPQHF; cdr3_nt: TGTGCCAGCAGTGAACAGGGGGCCGGACAGCCCCAGCATTTT
clone_size: -; v_call: TRBV28; j_call: TRBJ2-1; d_call: -; cdr3_aa: CASSASRAASYNEQFF; cdr3_nt: TGTGCCAGCAGCGCCTCCAGGGCCGCGTCCTACAATGAGCAGTTCTTC
clone_size: -; v_call: TRBV6-6; j_call: TRBJ2-5; d_call: TRBD2; cdr3_aa: CASSRRRLQGSGGTQYF; cdr3_nt: TGTGCCAGCAGCCGACGCCGACTACAGGGAAGCGGGGGGACCCAGTACTTC
clone_size: -; v_call: TRBV11-2; j_call: TRBJ2-5; d_call: -; cdr3_aa: CASSFSRGGETQYF; cdr3_nt: TGTGCCAGCAGCTTTAGTAGGGGTGGGGAGACCCAGTACTTC
clone_size: -; v_call: TRBV15; j_call: TRBJ2-2; d_call: TRBD1; cdr3_aa: CATSTGGSGGELFF; cdr3_nt: TGTGCCACCTCTACAGGGGGCTCGGGCGGGGAGCTGTTTTTT
clone_size: -; v_call: TRBV13; j_call: TRBJ2-2; d_call: TRBD2; cdr3_aa: CASSLGTSVMNTGELFF; cdr3_nt: TGTGCCAGCAGCTTAGGGACTAGCGTCATGAACACCGGGGAGCTGTTTTTT
clone_size: -; v_call: TRBV6-2/TRBV6-3; j_call: TRBJ1-2; d_call: TRBD1; cdr3_aa: CASSYADRGRNYGYTF; cdr3_nt: TGTGCCAGCAGTTACGCGGACAGGGGGCGAAACTATGGCTACACCTTC
clone_size: -; v_call: TRBV30; j_call: TRBJ1-5; d_call: TRBD1; cdr3_aa: CAYSSDRDNQPQHF; cdr3_nt: TGTGCCTACTCGTCGGACAGGGACAATCAGCCCCAGCATTTT
clone_size: -; v_call: TRBV6-5; j_call: TRBJ1-2; d_call: TRBD1; cdr3_aa: CASSYLGTANYGYTF; cdr3_nt: TGTGCCAGCAGTTACCTTGGGACAGCTAACTATGGCTACACCTTC
clone_size: -; v_call: TRBV5-6; j_call: TRBJ1-1; d_call: -; cdr3_aa: CASSLVQEGTVAFF; cdr3_nt: TGTGCCAGCAGCTTAGTACAGGAGGGAACCGTAGCTTTCTTT
clone_size: -; v_call: TRBV18; j_call: TRBJ2-7; d_call: TRBD1; cdr3_aa: CASSPDRGPYEQYF; cdr3_nt: TGTGCCAGCTCCCCGGACAGGGGGCCCTACGAGCAGTACTTC
clone_size: -; v_call: TRBV6-5; j_call: TRBJ1-4; d_call: TRBD1; cdr3_aa: CASSSGQGVKLFF; cdr3_nt: TGTGCCAGCAGTTCCGGACAGGGGGTAAAACTGTTTTTT
clone_size: -; v_call: TRBV25-1; j_call: TRBJ1-2; d_call: -; cdr3_aa: CASSGGGVSYGYTF; cdr3_nt: TGTGCCAGCAGCGGGGGGGGCGTTAGCTATGGCTACACCTTC
clone_size: -; v_call: TRBV30; j_call: TRBJ2-1; d_call: -; cdr3_aa: CAWSREQGHEQFF; cdr3_nt: TGTGCCTGGAGCAGGGAACAGGGCCATGAGCAGTTCTTC
clone_size: few; v_call: TRBV5-1; j_call: TRBJ1-1; d_call: TRBD1; cdr3_aa: CASSLSVQGDTEAFF; cdr3_nt: TGCGCCAGCAGCTTGTCCGTACAGGGGGACACTGAAGCTTTCTTT
clone_size: -; v_call: TRBV7-2; j_call: TRBJ1-3; d_call: -; cdr3_aa: CASSLARVGNTIYF; cdr3_nt: TGTGCCAGCAGCTTAGCCAGGGTTGGAAACACCATATATTTT
clone_size: -; v_call: TRBV6-2/TRBV6-3; j_call: TRBJ1-5; d_call: -; cdr3_aa: CASSYSRAGVDSNQPQHF; cdr3_nt: TGTGCCAGCAGTTACTCGAGAGCAGGGGTGGATAGCAATCAGCCCCAGCATTTT
clone_size: few; v_call: TRBV5-3; j_call: TRBJ2-6; d_call: -; cdr3_aa: CARSPQKSGANVLTF; cdr3_nt: TGTGCCAGAAGTCCCCAAAAATCTGGGGCCAACGTCCTGACTTTC
clone_size: once; v_call: TRBV7-2; j_call: TRBJ1-6; d_call: -; cdr3_aa: CASSLGHSPLHF; cdr3_nt: TGTGCCAGCAGCTTAGGCCATTCACCCCTCCACTTT
clone_size: -; v_call: TRBV7-7; j_call: TRBJ2-2; d_call: -; cdr3_aa: CASTLKRGRTGELFF; cdr3_nt: TGTGCCAGCACCCTAAAACGGGGAAGGACCGGGGAGCTGTTTTTT
clone_size: few; v_call: TRBV2; j_call: TRBJ1-5; d_call: TRBD1; cdr3_aa: CASSGGTGNQPQHF; cdr3_nt: TGTGCCAGCAGTGGAGGGACAGGGAATCAGCCCCAGCATTTT
clone_size: once; v_call: TRBV7-9; j_call: TRBJ1-1; d_call: -; cdr3_aa: CASRFNGVMNTEAFF; cdr3_nt: TGTGCCAGCAGATTCAACGGGGTCATGAACACTGAAGCTTTCTTT
clone_size: -; v_call: TRBV6-5; j_call: TRBJ2-7; d_call: -; cdr3_aa: CAGGGQIYEQYF; cdr3_nt: TGTGCCGGCGGGGGACAGATCTACGAGCAGTACTTC
clone_size: few; v_call: TRBV29-1; j_call: TRBJ1-5; d_call: -; cdr3_aa: CSVGQNSNQPQHF; cdr3_nt: TGCAGCGTGGGCCAAAATAGCAATCAGCCCCAGCATTTT
clone_size: few; v_call: TRBV27; j_call: TRBJ1-5; d_call: -; cdr3_aa: CASRGSFLSNQPQHF; cdr3_nt: TGTGCCAGCAGGGGATCTTTCTTGAGCAATCAGCCCCAGCATTTT
clone_size: -; v_call: TRBV27; j_call: TRBJ1-5; d_call: TRBD1; cdr3_aa: CASSPRGKNQPQHF; cdr3_nt: TGTGCCAGCAGTCCCAGGGGGAAGAATCAGCCCCAGCATTTT
clone_size: -; v_call: TRBV6-5; j_call: TRBJ1-2; d_call: -; cdr3_aa: CATRADGGGYGYTF; cdr3_nt: TGTGCCACACGCGCAGATGGGGGGGGCTATGGCTACACCTTC
clone_size: -; v_call: TRBV10-3; j_call: TRBJ2-6; d_call: -; cdr3_aa: CAISDGGSGANVLTF; cdr3_nt: TGTGCCATCAGTGACGGGGGCTCTGGGGCCAACGTCCTGACTTTC